Below are 26 T cell receptor beta chains sequenced from a single sample in a study of blood T cell repertoires in COVID-19. TCRdb's table, derived via immunoSEQ multiplex PCR, lists solely in-frame clones and lacks some. The data hold more than 150,000 clones, with approximately 87% observed a single time. Sequenced input: peripheral blood. The receptors were sampled from a woman aged 70-85 years with acute or convalescent COVID-19.

The rearrangement links TRBV7-9 to TRBJ1-1; TRBD1 might be the D (5 bases). The germline CDR1 and CDR2 sequences are SEHNR and FQNEAQ (reference sequence). The CDR3 is 13 residues long. The V and J ends lost 2 bases and 2 bases respectively, with 6 bases between them. The DNA for the CDR3 is TGTGCCAGCAGCTTACAGGGAAACACTGAAGCTTTCTTT. Residues: CASSLQGNTEAFF. Full variable domain (remainder filled in from reference TRBV7-9 and TRBJ1-1): DTGVSQNPRHKITKRGQNVTFRCDPISEHNRLYWYRQTLGQGPEFLTYFQNEAQLEKSRLLSDRFSAERPKGSFSTLEIQRTEQGDSAMYLCASSLQGNTEAFFGQGTRLTVV.

As DNA, the CDR3 is TGTGCCACCCTGCGGGGGCCCAATGAAAAACTGTTTTTT. It is translated as CATLRGPNEKLFF. The chain recombines TRBV28 with TRBJ1-4; the D gene is possibly TRBD1 (6 bases). V lost 10 bases and J 5 bases, leaving 14 bases between the germline ends. This CDR3 spans 13 amino acids. From germline, CDR1 is MDHEN and CDR2 SYDVKM.

The rearrangement links TRBV10-3 to TRBJ2-3, with 8 bases that match TRBD2. V was pared by 4 bases and J by 4 bases, with 13 bases of the junction left unmatched. Germline V gene lookup returns CDR1 ENHRY and CDR2 SYGVKD. The CDR3 totals 17 residues. This CDR3 is CAISARVSGTRADTQYF. The CDR3 bases are TGTGCCATCAGTGCAAGGGTTAGCGGGACCCGCGCAGATACGCAGTATTTT.

V usage is TRBV7-8 and J usage is TRBJ2-3, with D possibly TRBD2 on 5 matching bases. This CDR3 is built from 16 residues. CDR1 is SGHVS, CDR2 FQNEAQ, per germline. V was shortened by 4 bases and J by 5 bases, with 19 bases between the two germline ends. The DNA for the CDR3 is TGTGCCAGCAGCTCTAGAACCCCCTCGGCGGGAGATACGCAGTATTTT. Translation gives CASSSRTPSAGDTQYF.

This chain connects TRBV12-3 or TRBV12-4 to TRBJ2-2; D possibly corresponds to TRBD2 (5 bases). V dropped 3 bases and J dropped 5 bases, with 7 bases sitting between them. The CDR3 has 13 residues. Here the CDR3 DNA reads TGTGCCAGCAGTTTGTGGGAGACCGGGGAGCTGTTTTTT. It specifies CASSLWETGELFF.

The gene calls are TRBV3-1 (or the pseudogene TRBV3-2) and TRBJ1-3, with D unresolved. The CDR3 loop spans 16 amino acids. Germline V gene lookup returns CDR1 LGHDT and CDR2 YNNKEL (reference sequence). The ends were cut back, 2 bases at V and 5 bases at J, with 16 bases in the middle. The DNA for the CDR3 is TGTGCCAGCAGCCAAAATTACGGGTATACCCGAAACACCATATATTTT. Protein: CASSQNYGYTRNTIYF.

The V call is TRBV11-3, the J call TRBJ2-1; 8 nucleotides match TRBD2. The germline gives CDR1 SGHNT, CDR2 YENEEA. The trim removed 4 bases at V and 1 base at J, leaving 3 bases unmatched. The CDR3 has 15 residues. CDR3 DNA sequence: TGTGCCAGCAGCTCAGGACTAGCTTCCTACAATGAGCAGTTCTTC. This translates into CASSSGLASYNEQFF. The entire variable domain, with the rest obtained from reference TRBV11-3 and TRBJ2-1, is as follows: EAGVVQSPRYKIIEKKQPVAFWCNPISGHNTLYWYLQNLGQGPELLIRYENEEAVDDSQLPKDRFSAERLKGVDSTLKIQPAELGDSAVYLCASSSGLASYNEQFFGPGTRLTVL.

In this sample, this clone turned up once. The gene calls are TRBV6-1 and TRBJ2-7; D gene uncertain. Looked up from germline, CDR1 is MNHNS and CDR2 is SASEGT. The CDR3 spans 15 residues. Trimming took 3 bases from V and 1 from J, leaving 13 bases between them. The CDR3 nucleotides are TGTGCCAGCAGTGAGGCCCCGATAAAATCCTACGAGCAGTACTTC. Translation gives CASSEAPIKSYEQYF.

V usage is TRBV7-2 and J usage is TRBJ2-2, with D perhaps matching TRBD2 (5 bases). With 4 bases removed from V and 5 bases from J, the gap between germline ends came to 11 bases. The CDR3 runs 14 residues. Germline V lookup: CDR1 SGHTA, CDR2 FQGNSA. The CDR3 sequence: CASSSPSGTGELFF. DNA of the CDR3: TGTGCCAGCAGCTCCCCCAGCGGAACCGGGGAGCTGTTTTTT.

The V gene is TRBV13, the J gene TRBJ1-1, with D possibly matching TRBD1 (5 bases). There are 16 residues in the CDR3. Trimming took off 2 bases at V and 0 bases at J, with 13 bases between the two ends. Germline V lookup: CDR1 PRHDT, CDR2 FYEKMQ (reference sequence). CDR3 residues: CASSLHRGGLNTEAFF. CDR3 bases: TGTGCCAGCAGCTTACACCGTGGGGGGTTGAACACTGAAGCTTTCTTT.

This clone was seen just once. This chain connects TRBV7-2 to TRBJ2-6; possibly TRBD1 for D (7 bases). Germline CDR1 and CDR2: SGHTA and FQGNSA. Trimming stripped 6 bases from V and 11 bases from J, with 14 bases between. The CDR3 totals 13 residues. CDR3 DNA: TGTGCCAGCAGTCCCCGCGGGACAGACGTCCTGACTTTC. Protein sequence: CASSPRGTDVLTF.

J is TRBJ2-7 and V is TRBV6-5, with no clear D. Germline CDR1 and CDR2: MNHEY and SVGAGI. The CDR3 totals 14 residues. Trimming took off 4 bases at V and 0 bases at J, with 10 bases between the two ends. The CDR3 DNA reads as TGTGCCAGCAGTTTCCGTATAAACTCCTACGAGCAGTACTTC. Translation: CASSFRINSYEQYF.

This rearrangement joins TRBV3-1 (or the pseudogene TRBV3-2) to TRBJ1-1, with 9 bases aligning to TRBD1. This CDR3 has 14 residues. Germline-derived CDR1 and CDR2 are LGHDT and YNNKEL (reference sequence). V was clipped by 3 bases and J by 6 bases; unmatched bases: 5. The CDR3 DNA reads as TGTGCCAGCAGCCACGTGACAGGGGGGGCTGAAGCTTTCTTT. It translates to CASSHVTGGAEAFF.

The rearrangement links TRBV7-9 to TRBJ2-3; TRBD2 matches at 11 bases. CDR1 SEHNR and CDR2 FQNEAQ come from the germline V gene (reference sequence). Trimming cost V 2 bases and J 2 bases; bases outside gene matches: 6. This CDR3 region has 17 residues. CDR3 sequence reads: CASSLFSGRGPTDTQYF. CDR3 DNA: TGTGCCAGCAGCTTATTTAGCGGGAGGGGACCCACAGATACGCAGTATTTT.

The J gene is TRBJ2-1, the V gene TRBV11-1, with D possibly TRBD1 on 6 matching bases. This CDR3 contains 15 residues. Deletions cut 1 base from V and 4 bases from J, with 11 bases between. Germline V gene lookup returns CDR1 SGHAT and CDR2 FQDESV (reference sequence). The CDR3 reads CASSLEGQPYNEQFF. For the CDR3, the DNA is TGTGCCAGCAGCTTAGAAGGACAGCCTTACAATGAGCAGTTCTTC.

The chain carries TRBV20-1 and TRBJ2-7; no firm D call. V dropped 3 bases and J dropped 3 bases, with 3 bases sitting between them. The germline gives CDR1 DFQATT, CDR2 SNEGSKA (reference sequence). This CDR3 is built from 10 residues. CDR3 nucleotide sequence: TGCAGTGCTAGTCTCTACGAGCAGTACTTC. It is translated as CSASLYEQYF.

The V gene is TRBV5-4, the J gene TRBJ2-7; D is uncertain. CDR3 length: 14 residues. The V and J ends lost 4 bases and 1 base respectively, with 12 bases between them. CDR1 and CDR2 (germline): SGHNT, YYREEE (reference sequence). The CDR3 here is CASSVLETSYEQYF. CDR3 DNA sequence: TGTGCCAGCAGCGTCCTAGAGACTTCCTACGAGCAGTACTTC. The full variable domain, its missing parts supplied by reference TRBV5-4 and TRBJ2-7, is ETGVTQSPTHLIKTRGQQVTLRCSSQSGHNTVSWYQQALGQGPQFIFQYYREEENGRGNFPPRFSGLQFPNYSSELNVNALELDDSALYLCASSVLETSYEQYFGPGTRLTVT.

CDR3 coding DNA: TGTGCCAGCAACCGAACGGAAGGGAGGAACACTGAAGCTTTCTTT. The encoded protein is CASNRTEGRNTEAFF. The chain employs TRBV2 and TRBJ1-1; D call uncertain. V lost 7 bases and J 1 base, leaving 16 bases between the germline ends. The V gene's germline CDR1 is SNHLY and CDR2 FYNNEI. There are 15 residues in the CDR3.

The CDR3 region has the DNA TGTGCCAGCAGAGGGACTAGTAACTACGAGCAGTACTTC. Residues: CASRGTSNYEQYF. This sequence joins TRBV27 and TRBJ2-7; 8 nucleotides match TRBD2. J gave up 3 bases and V 6 bases, and 4 bases lay outside the gene matches. Germline V gene lookup returns CDR1 MNHEY and CDR2 SMNVEV (reference sequence). The CDR3 covers 13 residues.

The V gene is TRBV10-3, the J gene TRBJ1-6, with D hard to call. CDR3 size: 12 residues. Per the germline V gene, CDR1 is ENHRY and CDR2 is SYGVKD. With 8 bases removed from V and 7 bases from J, the gap between germline ends came to 9 bases. The CDR3 region is CAIANANSPLHF. CDR3 bases: TGTGCCATCGCGAATGCGAATTCACCCCTCCACTTT.

The rearrangement uses TRBV4-2 and TRBJ2-3, with TRBD1 as a possible D gene (6 bases). Germline CDR1 reads LGHNA; CDR2 reads YNFKEQ. V gave up 3 bases and J gave up 4 bases, with 14 bases separating them. There are 15 residues in the CDR3. The CDR3 loop is CASSQKQGDADTQYF. The CDR3 nucleotides read TGTGCCAGCAGCCAGAAACAGGGCGACGCAGATACGCAGTATTTT.

In this sample, this clone turned up a few times. The chain uses TRBV6-6 and TRBJ1-6; no reliable D call. V was shortened by 6 bases and J by 0 bases, with 6 bases between the two germline ends. This CDR3 is 14 amino acids long. Germline CDR1 is MNHNY and CDR2 is SVGAGI (reference sequence). The CDR3 nucleotides read TGTGCCAGCAGCGGGAACTCCTATAATTCACCCCTCCACTTT. Its protein product is CASSGNSYNSPLHF.

The J gene is TRBJ1-5, the V gene TRBV2; D not resolved. The CDR3 contains 14 residues. V was shortened by 6 bases and J by 4 bases, with 13 bases between the two germline ends. Germline lookup yields CDR1 SNHLY and CDR2 FYNNEI. The chain's CDR3 is CASRRQGSNQPQHF. DNA of the CDR3: TGTGCCAGCAGGAGACAAGGCTCGAATCAGCCCCAGCATTTT.

This chain links TRBV2 with TRBJ2-7; 9 positions agree with TRBD1. Germline V gene sequence: CDR1 SNHLY, CDR2 FYNNEI. V was pared by 6 bases and J by 3 bases, with 15 bases of the junction left unmatched. This CDR3 spans 17 amino acids. The CDR3 DNA reads as TGTGCCAGCAGGGGGGGACAGGGAAGTTTTAGGTTCTACGAGCAGTACTTC. Protein: CASRGGQGSFRFYEQYF.

The chain combines TRBV3-1 (or the pseudogene TRBV3-2) with TRBJ2-7, with TRBD2 identical over 8 bases. There are 16 residues in the CDR3. Trimming took 0 bases from V and 6 from J; bases not matched to a gene: 10. The V gene's germline CDR1 is LGHDT and CDR2 YNNKEL (reference sequence). The CDR3 nucleotides read TGTGCCAGCAGCCAAGACCCAGCGGGGGCCTGGCGCGAGCAGTACTTC. Translation: CASSQDPAGAWREQYF.

This clone has only a few counts. The chain combines TRBV28 with TRBJ1-4, with TRBD1 as a possible D gene (6 bases). This CDR3 region has 12 residues. Germline CDR1 and CDR2: MDHEN and SYDVKM. CDR3 nucleotides: TGTGGGTCGCGCGCAGGGGATGAAAAACTGTTTTTT. Protein product: CGSRAGDEKLFF.